The T cell receptor (beta chain) described here comes from a study of blood T cell repertoires in COVID-19. Across the study: Acute and convalescent COVID-19 samples came from the United States, Italy and Spain. PBMCs, B-cell-depleted T cells, or T cells provided the cDNA or gDNA that made up the material.

Germline assignment: CDR1 SGHTA and CDR2 FQGTGA. V lost 2 bases and J 2 bases, leaving 9 bases between the germline ends. The CDR3 is 14 amino acids. This clone occurred a few times. Authors' analysis steps: How many nucleated cells were present was estimated from reference gene primer amplification. Data came from immunoSEQ multiplex PCR; TCRdb stores just in-frame clones and leaves some out. The V and J calls and the clone size are those of that table, but D and trimming were determined from the DNA. The sample lists approximately 310,000 clones, roughly 84% occurring once. V is TRBV7-3 and J is TRBJ2-5, with D maybe TRBD2 (6 bases). Material: peripheral blood. The receptor comes from a man in his fifties with active or convalescent COVID-19. The CDR3 sequence is CASSLGRGQETQYF. CDR3 DNA: TGTGCCAGCAGCTTAGGTCGGGGGCAAGAGACCCAGTACTTC.